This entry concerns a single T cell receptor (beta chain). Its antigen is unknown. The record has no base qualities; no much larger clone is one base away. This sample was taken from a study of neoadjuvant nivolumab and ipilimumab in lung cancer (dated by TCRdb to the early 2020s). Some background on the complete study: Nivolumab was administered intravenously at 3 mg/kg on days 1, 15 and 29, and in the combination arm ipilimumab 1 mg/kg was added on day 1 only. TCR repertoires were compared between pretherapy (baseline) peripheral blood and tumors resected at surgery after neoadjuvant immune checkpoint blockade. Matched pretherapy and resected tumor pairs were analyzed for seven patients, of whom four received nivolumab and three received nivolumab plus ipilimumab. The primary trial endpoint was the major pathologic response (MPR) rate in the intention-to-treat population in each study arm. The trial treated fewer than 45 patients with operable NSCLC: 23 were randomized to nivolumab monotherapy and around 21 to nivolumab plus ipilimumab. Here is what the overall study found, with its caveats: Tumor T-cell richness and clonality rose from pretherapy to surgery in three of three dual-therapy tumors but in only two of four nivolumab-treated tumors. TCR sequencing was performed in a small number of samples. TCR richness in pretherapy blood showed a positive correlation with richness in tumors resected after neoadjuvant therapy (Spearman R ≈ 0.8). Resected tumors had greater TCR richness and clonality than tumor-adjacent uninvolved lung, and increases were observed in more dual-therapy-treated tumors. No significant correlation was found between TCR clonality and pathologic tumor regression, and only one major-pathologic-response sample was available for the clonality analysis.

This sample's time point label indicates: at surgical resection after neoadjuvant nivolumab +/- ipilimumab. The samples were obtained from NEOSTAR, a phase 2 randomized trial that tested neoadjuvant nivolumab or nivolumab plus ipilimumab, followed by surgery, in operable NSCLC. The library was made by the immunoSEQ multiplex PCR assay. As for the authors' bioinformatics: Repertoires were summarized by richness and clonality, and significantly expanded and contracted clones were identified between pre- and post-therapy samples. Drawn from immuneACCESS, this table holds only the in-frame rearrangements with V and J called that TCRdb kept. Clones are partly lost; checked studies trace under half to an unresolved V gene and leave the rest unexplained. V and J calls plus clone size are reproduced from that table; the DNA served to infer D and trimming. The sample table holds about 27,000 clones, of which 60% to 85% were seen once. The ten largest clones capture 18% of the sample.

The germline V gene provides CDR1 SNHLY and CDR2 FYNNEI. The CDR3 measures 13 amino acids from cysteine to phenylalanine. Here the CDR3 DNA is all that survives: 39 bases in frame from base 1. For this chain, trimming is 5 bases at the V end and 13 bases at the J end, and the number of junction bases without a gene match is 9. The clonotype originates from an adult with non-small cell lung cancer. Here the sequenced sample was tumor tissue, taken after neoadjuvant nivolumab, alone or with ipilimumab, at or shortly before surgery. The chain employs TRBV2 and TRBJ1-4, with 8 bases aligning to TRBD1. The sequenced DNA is TGTGCCAGCAGTTTGACAGGGGCTAGTAGACTGTTTTTT. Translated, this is CASSLTGASRLFF.